Here is one T cell receptor beta chain with its context. The junction had 2 bases not matched to a gene; V was cut back by 8 bases and J by 4 bases. The CDR3 extends over 11 amino acids. Germline lookup yields CDR1 DFQATT and CDR2 SNEGSKA (reference sequence). This sample is drawn from a study of T cells in tuberculosis. Clones were read by immunoSEQ multiplex PCR, and TCRdb kept only the in-frame ones, dropping some. The sample lists around 35,000 clones, 94% occurring once. Sample: PBMCs. This TCR came from a donor between 5 and 29 years old with latent tuberculosis or without tuberculosis infection. Some clones in this sample may be carry-over from other donors' samples. The rearrangement uses TRBV20-1 and TRBJ1-1, with TRBD1 matching 9 bases. The CDR3 protein is CSTGQGTEAFF. The CDR3 bases are TGCAGTACGGGACAGGGCACTGAAGCTTTCTTT.